This T cell receptor (beta chain) was recorded in a study of blood T cell repertoires in COVID-19. Study at large: In each case, the material was cDNA or gDNA derived from T cells, B-cell-depleted T cells, or PBMCs.

In the source study's methods: Amplification of reference gene primers was used by the study to estimate nucleated cell counts. Data came from immunoSEQ multiplex PCR; TCRdb stores just in-frame clones and leaves some out. D and trimming come from the DNA, and the V and J calls and clone size come from that table. The sample has roughly 150,000 clones, approximately 80% seen once. Symptom resolution, clearance, or two negative PCRs marked donors in Cohort 3 as recovered. Sequencing was carried out using PBMCs or T cells enriched from blood (not recorded which). The clonotype comes from a woman in her forties who had recovered from COVID-19.

CDR3 bases: TGTGCCTGGAGCGACTCGGGGGACAACTATGGCTACACCTTC. Translating gives CAWSDSGDNYGYTF. This rearrangement joins TRBV30 to TRBJ1-2; TRBD1 might be the D (5 bases). Trimming took off 3 bases at V and 2 bases at J, with 13 bases between the two ends. CDR3 length: 14 amino acids. Germline CDR1 GTSNPN, CDR2 SVGIG (reference sequence).